The source of this TCR beta chain is a study of circulating CD8 cells and anti-PD-1 response in melanoma (dated by TCRdb to 2020 to 2021). The study in broad terms: Nivolumab was administered to patients intravenously at 3 mg/kg every 2 weeks. Of the 13 patients in the melanoma cohort, seven received anti-PD-1 as first-line therapy and six had prior targeted therapy or immunotherapy. Patients with complete or partial responses were counted as responders, while patients with stable or progressive disease (RECIST v1.1) were counted as non-responders. The TCR repertoire analysis covered approximately eleven melanoma patients: 7 non-responders and 4 responders. On on-treatment samples, PD-1 was detected using a biotinylated anti-human IgG4 antibody.

The full study reports these points: The cohort mixed treatment-naive and previously treated patients, which the authors noted could influence results. Since no tumor material could be accessed, the researchers instead assessed tumor reactivity using peptide assays on expanded sorted subsets. Repertoires were largely private between subsets, with under 7.5% of TRB clonotypes shared at M1; sharing was highest between DPOS and TIGIT. Experiments were generally performed without replicates because of limited material. Diversity was greatest in the DNEG repertoire, PD-1 and DPOS had similar and higher clonality, and TIGIT repertoires had the lowest diversity. The published TCR repertoire comparisons used only baseline and M1 samples from a small cohort with few responders.

CDR1 and CDR2 were assigned from the germline V gene as MDHEN and SYDVKM. V is trimmed back by 3 bases and J by 4 bases, and the junction contains 11 bases that no gene match accounts for. The CDR3, from cysteine to phenylalanine, totals 17 residues. CDR3 DNA only is kept here, 51 bases in frame from base 1. A BD FACSAria II cell sorter was used to sort four subsets, defined by PD-1 and/or TIGIT, from live CD3+CD8+TCRalphabeta+ cells. Circulating CD8 T cells were sorted into four subsets by PD-1 and TIGIT expression to characterize their relevance to anti-PD-1 therapy response. Both TCR alpha and TCR beta chains were sequenced from each sorted CD8 T-cell subset. Peripheral blood was drawn before the first anti-PD-1 injection and after two and four injections. Ficoll gradient centrifugation was used to isolate PBMCs right away. Until use, PBMCs were stored frozen in liquid nitrogen in RPMI containing 20% FCS and around 9.2% DMSO. After thawing, PBMCs were stained with a viability dye plus antibodies against CD3, CD8alpha, TCRalphabeta, PD-1 and TIGIT. The RNeasy Kit was used to extract total RNA, and all samples had a RIN greater than 7.

By share, this clonotype ranks as medium-sized (0.01 to 0.1%). What this receptor recognizes is not known. It has no much larger one-base neighbor in the sample; base qualities were not kept. Instrument on record: NextSeq 500. TCR libraries were prepared from approximately 15 ng of total RNA with the QIAseq Immune Repertoire RNA Library Kit, Human TCR Panel. TCR libraries were sequenced on an Illumina NextSeq with a Mid Output V2 kit, and asymmetric 261x41 paired-end reads were used. Each TCR library was diluted to about 3.8 nM, after which the TCR libraries were pooled, denatured and loaded at roughly 0.98 pM. In the source study's methods: The QIAGEN GeneGlobe Data Analysis Center was used to process TCR FASTQ files, and downstream analysis was done in R 3.5.2. Clonality was calculated as one minus the Shannon entropy normalized by the log of the number of unique productive sequences. TRA or TRB clonotypes differing in abundance between baseline and M1 were identified within each subset by Fisher exact tests at 5% FDR. Clonotypes with differential abundance were put into four groups: emerging, expanding, contracting or non-expanding/contracting. Repertoire overlap between patients was measured with Morisita's overlap index. Starting from the raw public reads, TCRdb applied fastp trimming at Q25, assembled clones with MiXCR and retained in-frame beta chains. Each CDR3 protein appears once, grouped with its most common genes and DNA. TCRdb, rather than the study authors, made the V and J calls. Recorded for this sample are 1,000 or so distinct CDR3 sequences; less than 9% of them occurred a single time. The top ten constitute 4.5% to 7% of the sample.

The specimen was CD8+ T cells from PBMCs, collected at baseline or after one month of anti-PD-1 therapy (not recorded which). The rearranged chain carries TRBV28 and TRBJ2-3; TRBD1 agrees with 9 junctional bases. This sequence was found in a human donor with melanoma. Here the CDR3 is given as CASSFRSGTGSADTQYF. The DNA reads as follows: TGTGCCAGCAGTTTTAGGTCAGGGACAGGGAGTGCAGATACGCAGTATTTT.